These T cell receptor beta chains were read from a single sample in a study of blood T cell repertoires in COVID-19. Assay used: immunoSEQ multiplex PCR; TCRdb lists only in-frame clones, some missing. The sample shows approximately 360,000 clones, roughly 89% of them seen only once. Sequenced material: peripheral blood. These receptors came from a young man with active or convalescent COVID-19. CDR3s include the opening cysteine and the closing phenylalanine or tryptophan. The D gene is left open where the match is weak. Clone size is given for some rows only: seen once, a few or many times, or a class if the clone is expanded.

abundance: .
d_gene: .
j_gene: TRBJ1-2
v_gene: TRBV25-1
CDR3aa: CASNDRSGDGYTF
CDR3nt: TGTGCCAGCAATGACAGGTCTGGCGATGGCTACACCTTC

abundance: .
d_gene: .
j_gene: TRBJ1-5
v_gene: TRBV19
CDR3aa: CASLTGQYSNQPQHF
CDR3nt: TGTGCCAGTCTAACCGGACAGTATAGCAATCAGCCCCAGCATTTT

abundance: few
d_gene: .
j_gene: TRBJ1-1
v_gene: TRBV5-4
CDR3aa: CASSPTGLDTEAFF
CDR3nt: TGTGCCAGCAGCCCGACCGGGTTGGACACTGAAGCTTTCTTT

abundance: .
d_gene: TRBD1
j_gene: TRBJ1-3
v_gene: TRBV19
CDR3aa: CASSPEQGISTIYF
CDR3nt: TGTGCCAGTAGTCCCGAACAGGGGATCAGCACCATATATTTT

abundance: .
d_gene: .
j_gene: TRBJ1-5
v_gene: TRBV28
CDR3aa: CASSPWASGQRTIGQPQHF
CDR3nt: TGTGCCAGCAGCCCCTGGGCTTCAGGACAGCGGACGATTGGGCAGCCCCAGCATTTT

abundance: .
d_gene: .
j_gene: TRBJ1-1
v_gene: TRBV19
CDR3aa: CASRETEPTEAFF
CDR3nt: TGTGCCAGTAGAGAGACAGAACCTACTGAAGCTTTCTTT

abundance: .
d_gene: TRBD2
j_gene: TRBJ2-1
v_gene: TRBV18
CDR3aa: CASSIGLAGNNEQFF
CDR3nt: TGTGCCAGCTCAATAGGACTAGCGGGAAACAATGAGCAGTTCTTC

abundance: .
d_gene: .
j_gene: TRBJ2-1
v_gene: TRBV11-3
CDR3aa: CASSPSSGFGEQFF
CDR3nt: TGTGCCAGCAGCCCAAGTTCAGGGTTTGGTGAGCAGTTCTTC

abundance: .
d_gene: .
j_gene: TRBJ2-2
v_gene: TRBV27
CDR3aa: CASSLNPYTGELFF
CDR3nt: TGTGCCAGCAGTTTAAATCCGTACACCGGGGAGCTGTTTTTT

abundance: .
d_gene: .
j_gene: TRBJ1-2
v_gene: TRBV9
CDR3aa: CASSVAGGRNYGYTF
CDR3nt: TGTGCCAGCAGCGTAGCCGGTGGGAGGAACTATGGCTACACCTTC

abundance: .
d_gene: .
j_gene: TRBJ1-2
v_gene: TRBV29-1
CDR3aa: CSVPREGGRGYTF
CDR3nt: TGCAGCGTTCCCCGGGAGGGGGGGAGAGGCTACACCTTC

abundance: .
d_gene: .
j_gene: TRBJ1-5
v_gene: TRBV6-5
CDR3aa: CASRSRTAYNQPQHF
CDR3nt: TGTGCCAGCAGATCCAGGACAGCCTACAATCAGCCCCAGCATTTT

abundance: .
d_gene: TRBD1
j_gene: TRBJ2-5
v_gene: TRBV18
CDR3aa: CASSPGQAIQETQYF
CDR3nt: TGTGCCAGCTCACCGGGACAGGCGATCCAAGAGACCCAGTACTTC

abundance: .
d_gene: .
j_gene: TRBJ2-7
v_gene: TRBV11-2
CDR3aa: CASSLGGTYEQYF
CDR3nt: TGTGCCAGCAGCCTCGGGGGTACCTACGAGCAGTACTTC

abundance: .
d_gene: .
j_gene: TRBJ1-1
v_gene: TRBV19
CDR3aa: CASSIGGRALSEAFF
CDR3nt: TGTGCCAGTAGTATCGGCGGCAGGGCGCTGAGTGAAGCTTTCTTT

abundance: .
d_gene: .
j_gene: TRBJ2-5
v_gene: TRBV18
CDR3aa: CASSPYVQETQYF
CDR3nt: TGTGCCAGCTCACCATATGTACAAGAGACCCAGTACTTC

abundance: .
d_gene: TRBD1
j_gene: TRBJ2-7
v_gene: TRBV6-5
CDR3aa: CASSFDRDPSYEQYF
CDR3nt: TGTGCCAGCAGTTTCGACAGGGATCCGTCCTACGAGCAGTACTTC

abundance: .
d_gene: .
j_gene: TRBJ2-7
v_gene: TRBV6-6
CDR3aa: CASSYSKQGSSYEQYF
CDR3nt: TGTGCCAGCAGTTACTCGAAGCAGGGGAGTTCCTACGAGCAGTACTTC

abundance: .
d_gene: TRBD1
j_gene: TRBJ1-2
v_gene: TRBV4-2
CDR3aa: CASSQDLGQAIKDGYTF
CDR3nt: TGTGCCAGCAGCCAAGATCTCGGACAGGCCATTAAGGATGGCTACACCTTC

abundance: .
d_gene: .
j_gene: TRBJ2-4
v_gene: TRBV27
CDR3aa: CASSSVVLAKNIQYF
CDR3nt: TGTGCCAGCAGTTCGGTGGTACTAGCCAAAAACATTCAGTACTTC

abundance: .
d_gene: .
j_gene: TRBJ2-7
v_gene: TRBV9
CDR3aa: CASSVGPVSYEQYF
CDR3nt: TGTGCCAGCAGCGTAGGTCCAGTCTCCTACGAGCAGTACTTC

abundance: .
d_gene: .
j_gene: TRBJ2-5
v_gene: TRBV6-5
CDR3aa: CASSYSRQETQYF
CDR3nt: TGTGCCAGCAGTTACTCTAGACAAGAGACCCAGTACTTC

abundance: .
d_gene: .
j_gene: TRBJ1-2
v_gene: TRBV6-2/TRBV6-3
CDR3aa: CASSPDRNPYGYTF
CDR3nt: TGTGCCAGCAGTCCCGACAGGAACCCCTATGGCTACACCTTC

abundance: .
d_gene: .
j_gene: TRBJ1-2
v_gene: TRBV12-3/TRBV12-4
CDR3aa: CASTPDPMGYTF
CDR3nt: TGTGCCAGCACCCCAGATCCCATGGGCTACACCTTC

abundance: once
d_gene: .
j_gene: TRBJ1-2
v_gene: TRBV6-5
CDR3aa: CASSYSGTPRDGYTF
CDR3nt: TGTGCCAGCAGTTACTCGGGGACACCCAGGGATGGCTACACCTTC

abundance: .
d_gene: .
j_gene: TRBJ1-1
v_gene: TRBV3-1/TRBV3-2
CDR3aa: CASSLDPGTEAFF
CDR3nt: TGTGCCAGCAGCCTGGATCCGGGAACTGAAGCTTTCTTT

abundance: .
d_gene: TRBD2
j_gene: TRBJ2-1
v_gene: TRBV11-3
CDR3aa: CASSSPGTSGRGAEQFF
CDR3nt: TGTGCCAGCAGCTCCCCCGGGACTAGCGGGAGGGGAGCTGAGCAGTTCTTC

abundance: .
d_gene: .
j_gene: TRBJ1-1
v_gene: TRBV15
CDR3aa: CATSRATGSGDTEAFF
CDR3nt: TGTGCCACCAGCAGAGCAACCGGGAGCGGGGACACTGAAGCTTTCTTT

abundance: .
d_gene: TRBD2
j_gene: TRBJ2-5
v_gene: TRBV7-9
CDR3aa: CASSLASGEETQYF
CDR3nt: TGTGCCAGCAGCTTAGCAAGCGGGGAGGAGACCCAGTACTTC

abundance: once
d_gene: TRBD2
j_gene: TRBJ2-1
v_gene: TRBV24-1
CDR3aa: CATSDAAGGLYNEQFF
CDR3nt: TGTGCCACCAGTGACGCAGCGGGAGGGCTCTACAATGAGCAGTTCTTC

abundance: .
d_gene: .
j_gene: TRBJ1-1
v_gene: TRBV7-2
CDR3aa: CASSLEMNTEAFF
CDR3nt: TGTGCCAGCAGCCTCGAGATGAACACTGAAGCTTTCTTT

abundance: many
d_gene: .
j_gene: TRBJ1-4
v_gene: TRBV9
CDR3aa: CASSAGSTATNEKLFF
CDR3nt: TGTGCCAGCAGCGCCGGGAGCACTGCAACTAATGAAAAACTGTTTTTT

abundance: .
d_gene: TRBD2
j_gene: TRBJ2-7
v_gene: TRBV4-1
CDR3aa: CASSQAPGGVYEQYF
CDR3nt: TGCGCCAGCAGCCAAGCTCCGGGGGGGGTGTACGAGCAGTACTTC

abundance: .
d_gene: TRBD1
j_gene: TRBJ2-7
v_gene: TRBV5-1
CDR3aa: CASSLQGANEQYF
CDR3nt: TGCGCCAGCAGCTTACAGGGGGCCAACGAGCAGTACTTC

abundance: .
d_gene: .
j_gene: TRBJ2-5
v_gene: TRBV5-1
CDR3aa: CASSLGGLKETQYF
CDR3nt: TGCGCCAGCAGCTTGGGGGGCCTTAAAGAGACCCAGTACTTC

abundance: few
d_gene: TRBD2
j_gene: TRBJ2-7
v_gene: TRBV5-4
CDR3aa: CASSLAASSGWSYEQYF
CDR3nt: TGTGCCAGCAGCTTGGCCGCCTCTAGCGGGTGGTCCTACGAGCAGTACTTC

abundance: .
d_gene: TRBD1
j_gene: TRBJ1-1
v_gene: TRBV6-5
CDR3aa: CASKRQGSGDTEAFF
CDR3nt: TGTGCCAGCAAAAGACAGGGGTCCGGGGACACTGAAGCTTTCTTT

abundance: few
d_gene: TRBD1
j_gene: TRBJ1-1
v_gene: TRBV5-5
CDR3aa: CASRKPGQKNTEAFF
CDR3nt: TGTGCCAGCAGGAAGCCGGGACAGAAAAACACTGAAGCTTTCTTT

abundance: few
d_gene: TRBD1
j_gene: TRBJ2-3
v_gene: TRBV6-6
CDR3aa: CASSYSGQSTDTQYF
CDR3nt: TGTGCCAGCAGTTACTCGGGACAGAGCACAGATACGCAGTATTTT

abundance: .
d_gene: .
j_gene: TRBJ2-7
v_gene: TRBV7-8
CDR3aa: CASSRDGHSYEQYF
CDR3nt: TGTGCCAGCAGCCGGGACGGACACTCCTACGAGCAGTACTTC

abundance: .
d_gene: TRBD2
j_gene: TRBJ2-1
v_gene: TRBV24-1
CDR3aa: CATSSIPGTSATISSYNEQFF
CDR3nt: TGTGCCACCAGTTCCATTCCCGGGACTAGCGCAACTATTAGCTCCTACAATGAGCAGTTCTTC

abundance: .
d_gene: .
j_gene: TRBJ1-2
v_gene: TRBV4-2
CDR3aa: CASSQDADYPGGYTF
CDR3nt: TGTGCCAGCAGCCAAGACGCGGACTACCCGGGGGGCTACACCTTC

abundance: .
d_gene: .
j_gene: TRBJ1-4
v_gene: TRBV7-6
CDR3aa: CASSTLLRGGEKLFF
CDR3nt: TGTGCCAGCAGCACCCTGCTGCGAGGGGGTGAAAAACTGTTTTTT

abundance: .
d_gene: .
j_gene: TRBJ2-7
v_gene: TRBV4-3
CDR3aa: CASSQDRGVYEQYF
CDR3nt: TGCGCCAGCAGCCAAGATCGCGGGGTCTACGAGCAGTACTTC

abundance: .
d_gene: TRBD1
j_gene: TRBJ2-7
v_gene: TRBV28
CDR3aa: CASSLGTGLGYEQYF
CDR3nt: TGTGCCAGCAGTCTAGGGACAGGGTTAGGCTACGAGCAGTACTTC

abundance: .
d_gene: TRBD1
j_gene: TRBJ1-1
v_gene: TRBV5-1
CDR3aa: CASSSQGTNTEAFF
CDR3nt: TGCGCCAGCAGCTCACAGGGGACGAACACTGAAGCTTTCTTT